Following are 9 T cell receptor beta chains from one sample sequenced in a study of cytomegalovirus exposure and HLA in healthy donors. It was with 60 Vbeta and 13 Jbeta primers that the PCR ran. Sequencing was performed with immunoSEQ multiplex PCR; in TCRdb, only in-frame clones are kept and a portion is missing. This repertoire shows about 120,000 clones, approximately 72% found once; its top ten account for approximately 28%. The sample taken for sequencing was PBMCs. These receptors originate from a man between 60 and 70 years old in good health and CMV-seropositive.

The rearrangement uses TRBV7-9 and TRBJ2-5; TRBD2 is a possible D gene (6 bases). The J call could be wrong; TRBJ2-7 is a better fit for the DNA end. Looked up from germline, CDR1 is SEHNR and CDR2 is FQNEAQ (reference sequence). The CDR3 loop spans 13 amino acids. In DNA form, the CDR3 reads TGTGCCAGCGAGCGGGCCACAGGATACGAGCAGTACTTC. This translates into CASERATGYEQYF.

The chain combines TRBV6-5 with TRBJ2-1, with 7 positions matching TRBD2. There are 14 residues in the CDR3. Per the germline V gene, CDR1 is MNHEY and CDR2 is SVGAGI. The V segment lost 7 bases and the J segment 7 bases; nucleotides outside the gene matches: 10. The CDR3 DNA reads TGTGCCAGCACCACCGGGGCTAGCGGAAATGAGCAGTTCTTC. Its protein is CASTTGASGNEQFF.

The CDR3 spells CASSEGGGYFFYGYTF. Written as DNA, the CDR3 is TGTGCCAGCAGTGAGGGAGGTGGCTACTTCTTCTATGGCTACACCTTC. V and J are TRBV6-1 and TRBJ1-2; D is ambiguous. The ends were cut back, 3 bases at V and 4 bases at J, with 18 bases in the middle. The CDR3 is made up of 16 amino acids. CDR1 is MNHNS, CDR2 SASEGT, per germline.

The genes are TRBV2 and TRBJ2-7; maybe TRBD2 (5 bases). V lost 4 bases to trimming and J lost 6 bases, with 16 bases between them. Germline V gene lookup returns CDR1 SNHLY and CDR2 FYNNEI. The CDR3 sequence is 14 residues long. CDR3 in amino acids: CASSGQRGLSEQYF. The CDR3, as DNA: TGTGCCAGCAGTGGGCAGAGAGGGCTCTCCGAGCAGTACTTC.

This chain joins TRBV10-3 and TRBJ1-2; D is ambiguous. Trimming took 4 bases from V and 4 from J, leaving 13 bases between them. In germline, CDR1 is ENHRY, CDR2 SYGVKD. This CDR3 is 14 amino acids long. The CDR3 here is CAISGSQWAYGYTF. The CDR3 DNA follows: TGTGCCATCAGTGGGTCTCAATGGGCCTATGGCTACACCTTC.

V and J are TRBV7-2 and TRBJ2-7; D is undetermined. CDR1 is SGHTA and CDR2 is FQGNSA in the germline V gene. V gave up 3 bases and J gave up 2 bases, with 11 bases separating them. This CDR3 region has 14 residues. The CDR3 sequence is CASSFVFGPYEQYF. CDR3 bases: TGTGCCAGCAGCTTCGTTTTTGGGCCCTACGAGCAGTACTTC.

The chain uses TRBV7-3 and TRBJ2-7; D perhaps matches TRBD1 (5 bases). Germline values: CDR1 SGHTA, CDR2 FQGTGA. This CDR3 is 14 amino acids long. The germline V and J ends were trimmed by 3 bases and 6 bases, with 15 bases remaining between them. CDR3 region: CASSLPSTGPEQYF. The CDR3 DNA reads TGTGCCAGCAGCTTGCCCTCAACAGGTCCCGAGCAGTACTTC.

In this sample, this clone turned up a few times. The DNA for the CDR3 is TGTGCCTGGAGTGACAGGGCTACCTACAATGAGCAGTTCTTC. Encoded protein: CAWSDRATYNEQFF. The V call is TRBV30, the J call TRBJ2-1; D is possibly TRBD1 (6 bases). The CDR3 is 14 residues long. Germline V gives CDR1 GTSNPN, CDR2 SVGIG (reference sequence). Trimming left V 1 base short and J 2 bases short, with 9 bases between. The full variable domain, completed using reference TRBV30 and TRBJ2-1, is SQTIHQWPATLVQPVGSPLSLECTVEGTSNPNLYWYRQAAGRGLQLLFYSVGIGQISSEVPQNLSASRPQDRQFILSSKKLLLSDSGFYLCAWSDRATYNEQFFGPGTRLTVL.

V gene TRBV28 combines with J gene TRBJ1-6; 7 bases fit TRBD1. Per the germline V gene, CDR1 is MDHEN and CDR2 is SYDVKM. V shed 2 bases and J 7 bases; nucleotides not matched to a gene: 5. The CDR3 loop spans 15 amino acids. CDR3 in amino acids: CASSLPRGRNSPLHF. For the CDR3, the DNA is TGTGCCAGCAGTTTACCTAGGGGGCGGAATTCACCCCTCCACTTT.